The T cell receptor (beta chain) under discussion was sequenced for a study of blood T cell repertoires in COVID-19. Turning to the study itself: The United States, Italy and Spain supplied acute and convalescent COVID-19 samples.

TCRdb's table, derived via immunoSEQ multiplex PCR, lists solely in-frame clones and lacks some. The table shows fewer than 250,000 clones, with 92% occurring only once. From germline, CDR1 is LGHNA and CDR2 YNFKEQ. V lost 3 bases and J lost 7; bases outside the gene matches: 7. The CDR3 has 15 residues. The sample was peripheral blood. The V gene is TRBV4-2, the J gene TRBJ2-3, with 10 bases fitting TRBD2. This clonotype was sampled from a young man with acute or convalescent COVID-19. This CDR3 is CASSQDPGLANTQYF. CDR3 nucleotides: TGTGCCAGCAGCCAGGACCCGGGACTAGCGAATACGCAGTATTTT.